Listed below are T cell receptor beta chains from one sample, sequenced in a study of T cell repertoires and Cas9 in healthy adults. Method: immunoSEQ multiplex PCR; TCRdb's copy keeps in-frame clones and lacks some. Of more than 20,000 clones in the sample, roughly 92% are singletons; the top ten hold about 0.78%. Sequencing was performed on CD4+ effector T cells (CD127+, CD25-, CD137-, CD154-) from PBMCs; culture status not recorded. The receptors here all came from a human donor in good health. Both conserved end residues are part of each CDR3. The D gene is left open where the match is weak. Expanded clones get a size class; other rows say once, few or many, or leave the size out.

>TRBJ1-4|NA|TRBV4-2|NA|16
CASSPPRSTTNEKLFF
TGTGCCAGCAGCCCACCTCGGAGTACAACTAATGAAAAACTGTTTTTT
>TRBJ2-1|NA|TRBV2|NA|15
CASRSGTLAYNEQFF
TGTGCCAGCAGGTCCGGGACCCTCGCCTACAATGAGCAGTTCTTC
>TRBJ2-1|NA|TRBV4-3|TRBD2|17
CASSQDLRLAAYTEQFF
TGCGCCAGCAGCCAAGATCTACGACTAGCGGCCTACACGGAGCAGTTCTTC
>TRBJ2-1|once|TRBV14|TRBD2|16
CASSQNRLAPYNEQFF
TGTGCCAGCAGCCAAAACAGACTAGCTCCCTACAATGAGCAGTTCTTC
>TRBJ2-3|NA|TRBV29-1|TRBD2|13
CSVDPRGGDTQYF
TGCAGCGTTGACCCGCGGGGGGGGGACACGCAGTATTTT
>TRBJ1-1|NA|TRBV4-3|NA|15
CASSRERGMNTEAFF
TGCGCCAGCAGCCGCGAGCGGGGGATGAACACTGAAGCTTTCTTT
>TRBJ1-5|NA|TRBV19|TRBD1|14
CASSPTGGSQPQHF
TGTGCCAGTAGTCCCACAGGGGGCTCCCAGCCCCAGCATTTT
>TRBJ1-1|NA|TRBV29-1|NA|15
CSVSSRQLGNTEAFF
TGCAGCGTTTCCTCTCGGCAACTCGGGAACACTGAAGCTTTCTTT
>TRBJ2-1|NA|TRBV7-3|NA|13
CASSLGQNNEQFF
TGTGCCAGCAGCTTAGGGCAGAACAATGAGCAGTTCTTC
>TRBJ2-5|once|TRBV7-9|TRBD2|16
CASSLGSTSGQETQYF
TGTGCCAGCAGCTTAGGGTCAACTAGCGGCCAAGAGACCCAGTACTTC
>TRBJ1-2|NA|TRBV4-1|NA|13
CASSQRGYYGYTF
TGCGCCAGCAGCCAAAGGGGGTACTATGGCTACACCTTC
>TRBJ2-5|NA|TRBV5-8|NA|15
CASSLMDGKEETQYF
TGTGCCAGCAGCTTGATGGATGGGAAGGAAGAGACCCAGTACTTC
>TRBJ1-1|NA|TRBV18|NA|13
CASSPGVNTEAFF
TGTGCCAGCTCACCAGGGGTGAACACTGAAGCTTTCTTT
>TRBJ1-2|NA|TRBV2|NA|15
CASSPLLGGAGGYTF
TGTGCCAGCAGTCCCTTGTTGGGGGGGGCTGGTGGCTACACCTTC
>TRBJ1-2|NA|TRBV7-2|NA|13
CASSPQADYGYTF
TGTGCCAGCAGCCCACAGGCGGACTATGGCTACACCTTC
>TRBJ2-1|NA|TRBV28|TRBD2|14
CASRLAGAGNEQFF
TGTGCCAGCAGGCTAGCGGGTGCGGGGAATGAGCAGTTCTTC
>TRBJ1-1|NA|TRBV4-1|NA|16
CASSQGARGHFPRAFF
TGCGCCAGCAGCCAAGGAGCGCGGGGGCATTTTCCCAGGGCTTTCTTT
>TRBJ2-7|NA|TRBV6-5|NA|13
CASSYAAAYEQYF
TGTGCCAGCAGTTACGCCGCAGCCTACGAGCAGTACTTC
>TRBJ2-3|once|TRBV6-5|NA|14
CASKKQSSTDTQYF
TGTGCCAGCAAGAAACAGAGTAGCACAGATACGCAGTATTTT
>TRBJ1-2|NA|TRBV7-8|NA|15
CASSLGGPLNYGYTF
TGTGCCAGCAGCTTAGGGGGACCGTTGAACTATGGCTACACCTTC
>TRBJ2-4|NA|TRBV4-1|TRBD2|18
CASSQAPGAGGPQNIQYF
TGCGCCAGCAGCCAAGCCCCGGGAGCGGGGGGGCCTCAAAACATTCAGTACTTC
>TRBJ2-1|few|TRBV5-6|NA|12
CASARAYNEQFF
TGTGCCAGTGCCCGCGCGTACAATGAGCAGTTCTTC
>TRBJ2-2|NA|TRBV7-2|NA|14
CASSLIRVGGELFF
TGTGCCAGCAGCTTAATACGCGTCGGAGGGGAGCTGTTTTTT
>TRBJ1-4|NA|TRBV5-4|NA|14
CASTSISGDEKLFF
TGTGCCAGCACCTCTATCTCAGGGGATGAAAAACTGTTTTTT
>TRBJ1-1|NA|TRBV5-6|NA|14
CASSPPEYWGEAFF
TGTGCCAGCAGCCCACCGGAGTACTGGGGGGAAGCTTTCTTT
>TRBJ1-2|NA|TRBV4-1|TRBD1|16
CASSRSGDSLNYGYTF
TGCGCCAGCAGCCGAAGCGGGGACAGCTTAAACTATGGCTACACCTTC
>TRBJ1-2|NA|TRBV5-1|NA|14
CASSPPGPNYGYTF
TGCGCCAGCAGCCCCCCAGGCCCCAACTATGGCTACACCTTC
>TRBJ2-2|few|TRBV10-3|NA|13
CAISDRGTGELFF
TGTGCCATCAGTGACAGGGGTACCGGGGAGCTGTTTTTT
>TRBJ1-2|NA|TRBV6-1|TRBD1|15
CASSVAGQGVYGYTF
TGTGCCAGCAGTGTAGCGGGACAGGGGGTTTATGGCTACACCTTC
>TRBJ2-7|NA|TRBV7-2|TRBD2|16
CASSTETGLALYEQYF
TGTGCCAGCAGCACCGAAACGGGACTAGCATTATACGAGCAGTACTTC
>TRBJ2-2|NA|TRBV19|NA|14
CASMVGGPTGELFF
TGTGCCAGTATGGTCGGGGGGCCCACCGGGGAGCTGTTTTTT